This section outlines one T cell receptor beta chain sequence together with its context. Its antigen is as yet unknown. Repertoires were generated with immunoSEQ multiplex PCR, while TCRdb's copy carries only in-frame clones and drops some. The sample holds approximately 35,000 clones, 85% to 90% seen once. This entry is derived from a study of regulatory dendritic cells for organ transplantation. General observations from the study: Memory T cells were less diverse than naive, with memory CD8+ most oligoclonal.

CDR3 length: 17 amino acids. The TCR comes from a human donor in good health. Sequencing was done on a sample of naive CD4+ T cells from blood. Subset reported: CD45RA+ naive T cells. The chain is built from TRBV21-1 and TRBJ1-4; the DNA was not compared with TRBD1, the D call given in the table. TRBV21-1 is marked as a pseudogene. The CDR3 DNA reads TGTGCCAGCAGCAAAAAGGCCCAAGGGGCCCTTAATGAAAAACTGTTTTTT. Amino acids: CASSKKAQGALNEKLFF.